This TCR beta chain was profiled in a study of blood T cell repertoires in COVID-19. Trimming took off 2 bases at V and 7 bases at J, with 15 bases between the two ends. The CDR3 runs 15 residues. The germline V gene encodes CDR1 MNHEY and CDR2 SVGAGI. Generated by immunoSEQ multiplex PCR, the TCRdb table keeps only in-frame clones and is missing some. The data hold fewer than 250,000 clones, with about four fifths observed a single time. The origin of this receptor is a woman younger than 45 who had been exposed to COVID-19. Material: PBMCs or T cells enriched from blood (not recorded which). The chain links TRBV6-5 to TRBJ1-5; D might be TRBD1 (5 bases). Here the CDR3 DNA reads TGTGCCAGCAGTTACGACCGCCAGGGTTTCCAGCCCCAGCATTTT. Protein sequence: CASSYDRQGFQPQHF.